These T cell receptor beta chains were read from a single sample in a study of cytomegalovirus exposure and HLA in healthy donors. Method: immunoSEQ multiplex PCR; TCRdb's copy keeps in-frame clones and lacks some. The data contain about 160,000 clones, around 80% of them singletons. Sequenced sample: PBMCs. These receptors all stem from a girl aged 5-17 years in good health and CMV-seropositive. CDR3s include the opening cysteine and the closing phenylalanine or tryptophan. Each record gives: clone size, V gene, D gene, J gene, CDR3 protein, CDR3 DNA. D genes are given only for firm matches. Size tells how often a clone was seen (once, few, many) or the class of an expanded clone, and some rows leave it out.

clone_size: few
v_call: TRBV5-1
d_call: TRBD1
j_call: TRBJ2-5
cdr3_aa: CASSWGTANQETQYF
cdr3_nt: TGCGCCAGCAGCTGGGGGACAGCGAACCAAGAGACCCAGTACTTC

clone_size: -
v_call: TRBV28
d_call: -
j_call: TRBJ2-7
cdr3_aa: CASSSRRGLLRAYEQYF
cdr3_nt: TGTGCCAGCAGTTCCCGCAGAGGGCTACTACGCGCCTACGAGCAGTACTTC

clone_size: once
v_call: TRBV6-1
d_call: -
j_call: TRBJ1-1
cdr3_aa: CASSDSQNTEAFF
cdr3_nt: TGTGCCAGCAGCGACAGCCAGAACACTGAAGCTTTCTTT

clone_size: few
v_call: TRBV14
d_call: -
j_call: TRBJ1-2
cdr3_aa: CASSQVSAAYGYTF
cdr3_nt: TGTGCCAGCAGCCAAGTCTCGGCGGCCTATGGCTACACCTTC

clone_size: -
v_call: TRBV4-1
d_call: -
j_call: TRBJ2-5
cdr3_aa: CASSPHITQGGVVETQYF
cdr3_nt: TGCGCCAGCAGCCCCCATATTACCCAGGGGGGAGTCGTAGAGACCCAGTACTTC

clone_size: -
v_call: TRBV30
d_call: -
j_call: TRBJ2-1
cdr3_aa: CALTPGTAPYNEQFF
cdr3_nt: TGTGCCCTAACCCCCGGGACTGCCCCTTACAATGAGCAGTTCTTC

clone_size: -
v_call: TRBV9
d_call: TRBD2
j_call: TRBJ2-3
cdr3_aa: CASSLDGTSGTDTQYF
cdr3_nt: TGTGCCAGCAGCCTTGATGGGACTAGCGGCACAGATACGCAGTATTTT

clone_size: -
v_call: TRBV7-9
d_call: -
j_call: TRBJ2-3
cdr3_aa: CASSWDGRDTQYF
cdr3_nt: TGTGCCAGCAGCTGGGACGGGAGAGATACGCAGTATTTT

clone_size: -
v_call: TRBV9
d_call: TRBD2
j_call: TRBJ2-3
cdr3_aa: CASSPGASGSSDTQYF
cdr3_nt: TGTGCCAGCAGCCCAGGGGCTAGCGGGAGTTCAGATACGCAGTATTTT

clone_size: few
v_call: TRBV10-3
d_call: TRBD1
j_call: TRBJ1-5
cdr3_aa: CAISDRTGGNQPQHF
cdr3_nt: TGTGCCATCAGTGATCGGACAGGCGGGAATCAGCCCCAGCATTTT

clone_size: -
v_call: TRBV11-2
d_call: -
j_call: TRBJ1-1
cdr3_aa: CASSLGRGGGNTEAFF
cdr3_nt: TGTGCCAGCAGCTTAGGGAGGGGGGGCGGGAACACTGAAGCTTTCTTT

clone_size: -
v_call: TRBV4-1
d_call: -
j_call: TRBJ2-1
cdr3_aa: CASSQPLLSSYNEQFF
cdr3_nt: TGCGCCAGCAGCCAACCCCTGCTGAGCTCCTACAATGAGCAGTTCTTC

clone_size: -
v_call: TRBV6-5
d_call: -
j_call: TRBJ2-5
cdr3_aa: CASKHRVNQETQYF
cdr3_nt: TGTGCCAGCAAACACAGGGTCAACCAAGAGACCCAGTACTTC

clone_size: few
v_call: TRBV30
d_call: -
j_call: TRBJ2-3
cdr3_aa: CAWSVPGDWDHTQYF
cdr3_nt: TGTGCCTGGAGTGTACCCGGGGACTGGGATCATACGCAGTATTTT

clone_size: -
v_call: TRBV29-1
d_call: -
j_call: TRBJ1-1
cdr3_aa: CSGKDRNTEAFF
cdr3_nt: TGCAGCGGTAAGGACAGGAACACTGAAGCTTTCTTT

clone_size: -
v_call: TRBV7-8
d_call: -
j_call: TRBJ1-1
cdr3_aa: CASSLTGNTEAFF
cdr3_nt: TGTGCCAGCAGCCTAACAGGGAACACTGAAGCTTTCTTT

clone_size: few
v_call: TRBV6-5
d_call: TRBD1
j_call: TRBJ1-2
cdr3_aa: CASSYSDRGGYTF
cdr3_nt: TGTGCCAGCAGTTACTCGGACAGGGGCGGCTACACCTTC

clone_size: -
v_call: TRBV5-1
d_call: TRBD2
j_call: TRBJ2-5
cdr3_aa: CASSLAASGTETQYF
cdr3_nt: TGCGCCAGCAGCCTGGCGGCTAGCGGGACAGAGACCCAGTACTTC

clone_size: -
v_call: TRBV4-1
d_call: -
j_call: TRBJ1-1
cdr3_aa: CASSQAGGRGLDTEAFF
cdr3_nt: TGCGCCAGCAGCCAAGCCGGGGGGAGGGGCTTGGACACTGAAGCTTTCTTT

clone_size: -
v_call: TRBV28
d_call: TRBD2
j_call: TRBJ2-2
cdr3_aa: CASSLRLAGVLLTGELFF
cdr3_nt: TGTGCCAGCAGTTTGAGACTAGCGGGAGTATTACTCACCGGGGAGCTGTTTTTT

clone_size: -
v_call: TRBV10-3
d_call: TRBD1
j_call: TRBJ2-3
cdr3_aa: CATSGTGTTDTQYF
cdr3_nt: TGTGCCACCTCCGGGACAGGAACCACAGATACGCAGTATTTT

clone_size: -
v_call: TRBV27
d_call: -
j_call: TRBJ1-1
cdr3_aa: CATKRNTEAFF
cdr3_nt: TGTGCCACAAAGAGGAACACTGAAGCTTTCTTT

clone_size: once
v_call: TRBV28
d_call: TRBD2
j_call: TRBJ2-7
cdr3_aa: CASRGLAVQWEQYF
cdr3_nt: TGTGCCAGCAGGGGACTAGCGGTACAGTGGGAGCAGTACTTC

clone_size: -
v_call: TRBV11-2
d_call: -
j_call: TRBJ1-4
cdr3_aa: CASSFDNHNEKLFF
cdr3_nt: TGTGCCAGCAGCTTCGACAACCATAATGAAAAACTGTTTTTT

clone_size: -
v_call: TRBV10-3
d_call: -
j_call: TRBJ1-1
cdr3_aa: CAISDEFFSDTEAFF
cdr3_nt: TGTGCCATCAGTGACGAATTCTTCTCGGACACTGAAGCTTTCTTT

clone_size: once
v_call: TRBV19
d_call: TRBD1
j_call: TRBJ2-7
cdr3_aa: CASSRTGAYEQYF
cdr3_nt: TGTGCCAGCTCTAGGACAGGGGCCTACGAGCAGTACTTC